This T cell receptor beta chain emerged from a study of PD-1 blockade in classical Hodgkin lymphoma. Turning to the study itself: With a 2-week interval, patients received intravenous nivolumab at 3 mg/kg.

As concerns this clone: The target antigen is unknown.

Study-level findings and limits: Patients with a complete response exhibited baseline diversity comparable to newly diagnosed patients. Anyone who began nivolumab under 1 year after ASCT was excluded.

This table comes from immunoSEQ multiplex PCR, and its TCRdb copy is limited to in-frame clones, with some not included. The repertoire consists of tens of thousands of clones, with around nine tenths occurring once and the leading ten covering 6.5% to 8.5%. Time point noted: cycle 4 day 1 (C4D1), after less than 7 weeks of nivolumab. Exposure to brentuximab vedotin varied, and each patient had relapsed following autologous stem cell transplantation. This CDR3 spans 16 amino acids. CDR1 is SGHRS, CDR2 YFSETQ, per germline. Trimming cost V 0 bases and J 0 bases, with 11 bases left between them. This sequence was found in a human donor with classical Hodgkin lymphoma. Source: peripheral blood mononuclear cells (PBMCs), taken before the fourth cycle of nivolumab. This rearrangement joins TRBV5-1 to TRBJ2-3; D might be TRBD2 (5 bases). The CDR3 loop is CASSLEPGLSTDTQYF. As DNA, the CDR3 is TGCGCCAGCAGCTTGGAACCGGGATTAAGCACAGATACGCAGTATTTT. Supplemented by reference TRBV5-1 and TRBJ2-3, the full variable domain reads KAGVTQTPRYLIKTRGQQVTLSCSPISGHRSVSWYQQTPGQGLQFLFEYFSETQRNKGNFPGRFSGRQFSNSRSEMNVSTLELGDSALYLCASSLEPGLSTDTQYFGPGTRLTVL.